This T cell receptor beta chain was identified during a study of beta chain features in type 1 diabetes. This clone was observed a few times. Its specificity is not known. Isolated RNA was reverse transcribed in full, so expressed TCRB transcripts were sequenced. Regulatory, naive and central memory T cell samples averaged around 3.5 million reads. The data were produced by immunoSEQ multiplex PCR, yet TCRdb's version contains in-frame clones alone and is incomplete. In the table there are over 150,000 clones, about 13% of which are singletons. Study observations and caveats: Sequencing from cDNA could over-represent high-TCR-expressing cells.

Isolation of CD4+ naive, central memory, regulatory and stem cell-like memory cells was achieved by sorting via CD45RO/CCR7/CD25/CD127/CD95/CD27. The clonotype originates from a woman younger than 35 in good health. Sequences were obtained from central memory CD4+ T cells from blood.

CDR3 sequence: CASSVGDTHQPQHF. The CDR3 nucleotides read TGTGCCAGCAGCGTAGGGGACACACATCAGCCCCAGCATTTT. V gene TRBV9 combines with J gene TRBJ1-5; D may be TRBD1 (6 bases). Germline loops: CDR1 SGDLS, CDR2 YYNGEE. The V gene lost 0 bases and the J gene lost 5 bases, with 9 bases spanning the gap. The CDR3 is made up of 14 amino acids.